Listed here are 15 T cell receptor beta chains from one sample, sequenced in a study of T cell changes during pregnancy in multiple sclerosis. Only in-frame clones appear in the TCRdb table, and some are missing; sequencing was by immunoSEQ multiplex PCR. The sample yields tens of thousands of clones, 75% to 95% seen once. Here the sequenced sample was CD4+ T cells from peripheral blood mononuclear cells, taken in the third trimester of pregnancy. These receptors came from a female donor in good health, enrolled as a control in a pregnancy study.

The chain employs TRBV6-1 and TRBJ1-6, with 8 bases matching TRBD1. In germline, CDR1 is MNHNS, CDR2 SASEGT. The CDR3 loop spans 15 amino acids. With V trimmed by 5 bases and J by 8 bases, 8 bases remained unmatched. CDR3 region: CASSPPGGTYSPLHF. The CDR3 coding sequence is TGTGCCAGCAGTCCGCCAGGGGGCACGTATTCACCCCTCCACTTT.

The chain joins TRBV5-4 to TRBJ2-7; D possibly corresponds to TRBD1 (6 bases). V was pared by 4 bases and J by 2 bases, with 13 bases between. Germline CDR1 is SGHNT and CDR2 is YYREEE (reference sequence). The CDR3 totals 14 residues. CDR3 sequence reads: CASSGDRRPYEQYF. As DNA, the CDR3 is TGTGCCAGCAGCGGAGACAGGAGACCCTACGAGCAGTACTTC.

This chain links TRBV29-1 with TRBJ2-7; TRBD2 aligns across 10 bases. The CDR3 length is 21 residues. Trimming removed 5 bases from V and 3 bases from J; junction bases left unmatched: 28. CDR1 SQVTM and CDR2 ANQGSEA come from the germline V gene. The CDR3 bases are TGCAGCGTTACAAAGCTGGAGCAAACCCGCGGACTAGCGGTACCTTTCTACGAGCAGTACTTC. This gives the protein CSVTKLEQTRGLAVPFYEQYF.

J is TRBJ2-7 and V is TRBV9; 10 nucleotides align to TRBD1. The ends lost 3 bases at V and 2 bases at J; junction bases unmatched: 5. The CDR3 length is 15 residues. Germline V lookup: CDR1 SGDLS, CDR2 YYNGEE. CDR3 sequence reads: CASSAGQGGTYEQYF. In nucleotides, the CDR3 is TGTGCCAGCAGCGCTGGACAGGGGGGGACCTACGAGCAGTACTTC.

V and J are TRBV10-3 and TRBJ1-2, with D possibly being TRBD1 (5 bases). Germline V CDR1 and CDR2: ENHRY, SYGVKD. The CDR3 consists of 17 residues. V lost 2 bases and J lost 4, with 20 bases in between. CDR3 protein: CAISEVATSVQGYGYTF. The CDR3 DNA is TGTGCCATCAGTGAGGTAGCCACGTCGGTCCAGGGCTATGGCTACACCTTC.

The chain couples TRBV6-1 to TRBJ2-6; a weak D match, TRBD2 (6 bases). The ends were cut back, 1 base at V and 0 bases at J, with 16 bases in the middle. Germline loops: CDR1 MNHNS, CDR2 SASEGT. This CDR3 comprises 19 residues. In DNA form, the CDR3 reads TGTGCCAGCAGTGAAGGGGTAGCGGCCGTGCCCTCTGGGGCCAACGTCCTGACTTTC. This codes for CASSEGVAAVPSGANVLTF.

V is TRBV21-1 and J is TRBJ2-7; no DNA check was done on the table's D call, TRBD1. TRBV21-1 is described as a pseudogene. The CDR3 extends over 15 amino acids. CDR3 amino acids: CASSDPKGECYEQYF. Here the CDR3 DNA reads TGTGCCAGCAGTGACCCGAAGGGGGAATGCTACGAGCAGTACTTC.

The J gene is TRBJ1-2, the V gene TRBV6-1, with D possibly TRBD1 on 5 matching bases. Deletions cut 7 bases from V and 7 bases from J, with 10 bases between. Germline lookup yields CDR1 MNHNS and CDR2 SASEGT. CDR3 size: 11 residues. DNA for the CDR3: TGTGCCAGCATCGGGGGGAGTGGCTACACCTTC. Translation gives CASIGGSGYTF.

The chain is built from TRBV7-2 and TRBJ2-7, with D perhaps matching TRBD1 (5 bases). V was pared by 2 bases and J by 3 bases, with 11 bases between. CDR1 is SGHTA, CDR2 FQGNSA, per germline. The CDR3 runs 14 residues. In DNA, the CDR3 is TGTGCCAGCAGCTTACAGGCAGGGAACTACGAGCAGTACTTC. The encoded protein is CASSLQAGNYEQYF. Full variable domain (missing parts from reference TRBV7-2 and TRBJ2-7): GAGVSQSPSNKVTEKGKDVELRCDPISGHTALYWYRQSLGQGLEFLIYFQGNSAPDKSGLPSDRFSAERTGGSVSTLTIQRTQQEDSAVYLCASSLQAGNYEQYFGPGTRLTVT.

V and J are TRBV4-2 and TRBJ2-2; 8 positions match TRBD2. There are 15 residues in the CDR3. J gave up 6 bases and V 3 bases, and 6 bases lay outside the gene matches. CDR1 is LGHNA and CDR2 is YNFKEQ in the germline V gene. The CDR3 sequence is CASSQETSAAGELFF. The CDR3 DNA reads TGTGCCAGCAGCCAGGAGACTAGCGCGGCCGGGGAGCTGTTTTTT.

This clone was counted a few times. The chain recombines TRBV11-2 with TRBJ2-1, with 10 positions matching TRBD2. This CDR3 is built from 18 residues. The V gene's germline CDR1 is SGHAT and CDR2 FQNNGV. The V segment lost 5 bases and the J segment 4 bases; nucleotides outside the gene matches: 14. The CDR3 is CASSLISWPSGRYNEQFF. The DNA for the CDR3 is TGTGCCAGCAGCCTTATCTCTTGGCCTAGCGGGAGATACAATGAGCAGTTCTTC.

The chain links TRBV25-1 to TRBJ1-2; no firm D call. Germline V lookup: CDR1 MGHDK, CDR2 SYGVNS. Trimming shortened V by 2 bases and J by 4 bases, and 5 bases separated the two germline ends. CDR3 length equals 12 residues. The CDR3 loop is CASSEDIYGYTF. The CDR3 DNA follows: TGTGCCAGCAGTGAAGACATCTATGGCTACACCTTC.

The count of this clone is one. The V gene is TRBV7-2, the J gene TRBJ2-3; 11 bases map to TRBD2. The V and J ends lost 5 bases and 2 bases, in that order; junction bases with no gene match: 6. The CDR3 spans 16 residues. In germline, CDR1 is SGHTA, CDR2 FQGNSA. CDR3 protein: CASSLRLAGYTDTQYF. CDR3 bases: TGTGCCAGCAGCCTCAGACTAGCGGGGTACACAGATACGCAGTATTTT.

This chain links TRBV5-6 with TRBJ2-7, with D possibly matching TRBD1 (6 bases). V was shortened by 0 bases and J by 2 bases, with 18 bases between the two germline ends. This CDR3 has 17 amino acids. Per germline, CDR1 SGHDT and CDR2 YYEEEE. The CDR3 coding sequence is TGTGCCAGCAGCTTGGGGGGCGGACAGCTTACCCCCTACGAGCAGTACTTC. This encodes CASSLGGGQLTPYEQYF.

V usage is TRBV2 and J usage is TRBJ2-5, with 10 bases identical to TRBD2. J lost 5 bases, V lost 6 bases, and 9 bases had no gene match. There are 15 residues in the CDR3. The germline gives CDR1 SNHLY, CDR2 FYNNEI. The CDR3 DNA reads TGTGCCAGCAGCCCCTTCCTAGCGGGGGTTGAGACCCAGTACTTC. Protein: CASSPFLAGVETQYF.